The next 23 T cell receptor beta chains were all read from a single sample in a study of PD-1 blockade in classical Hodgkin lymphoma (dated by TCRdb to about 2020). Read against the paper, the sample's time point label means: cycle 2 day 1 (C2D1) of nivolumab. Every trial patient had relapsed following autologous stem cell transplantation, and prior brentuximab vedotin exposure was what differed among cohorts A, B and C. Libraries were made using the immunoSEQ multiplex PCR assay. As stored in TCRdb, this immuneACCESS dataset retains in-frame rearrangements with V and J assigned. A fraction of the clones does not appear; measured against another copy, unresolved V genes explain less than half of the discrepancy, and the remainder lacks a known reason. The sample includes some 20,000 clones, with about 82% observed a single time. The top ten constitute roughly a sixth of the sample. The sequences come from peripheral blood mononuclear cells (PBMCs), collected before the second cycle of nivolumab. Every receptor here comes from a human donor with classical Hodgkin lymphoma.

This chain uses TRBV5-8 with TRBJ2-7, with D possibly being TRBD1 (5 bases). Germline-derived CDR1 and CDR2 are SGHTS and YDEGEE. The ends were cut back, 0 bases at V and 2 bases at J, with 6 bases in the middle. The CDR3 covers 13 residues. CDR3 protein: CASSLVGPYEQYV. In nucleotides, the CDR3 is TGTGCCAGCAGCTTGGTGGGGCCCTACGAGCAGTACGTC.

Points on this clone: Other DNA variants within this sample encode the same CDR3. The rearrangement uses TRBV19 and TRBJ2-7, with 8 nucleotides matching TRBD1. The CDR3 is made up of 12 amino acids. Looked up from germline, CDR1 is LNHDA and CDR2 is SQIVND (reference sequence). J gave up 6 bases and V 4 bases, and 2 bases lay outside the gene matches. CDR3: CASSTTGGEQYF. In DNA form, the CDR3 reads TGTGCCAGTAGTACCACAGGGGGCGAGCAGTACTTC.

The genes are TRBV9 and TRBJ1-5; TRBD1 might be the D (5 bases). CDR1 SGDLS and CDR2 YYNGEE come from the germline V gene. Deletions cut 2 bases from V and 4 bases from J, with 10 bases between. The CDR3 has 14 residues. The CDR3 sequence: CASSVRDGNQPQHF. For the CDR3, the DNA is TGTGCCAGCAGCGTCAGGGACGGGAATCAGCCCCAGCATTTT.

The sample holds a few counts of this clone. The chain is built from TRBV29-1 and TRBJ2-1; no definite D call. CDR1 is SQVTM and CDR2 is ANQGSEA in the germline V gene. This CDR3 contains 12 residues. Trimming shortened V by 3 bases and J by 12 bases, and 15 bases separated the two germline ends. The DNA for the CDR3 is TGCAGCGTTGAGAAGGGAAACATGCTGCAGTTCTTC. Its protein is CSVEKGNMLQFF.

This clone is medium-sized (0.01 to 0.1%) by share. CDR3 DNA: TGTGCCAGCATAAACAACCTGAACACTGAAGCTTTCTTT. Its protein is CASINNLNTEAFF. The chain uses TRBV6-6 and TRBJ1-1; D is uncertain. The germline gives CDR1 MNHNY, CDR2 SVGAGI (reference sequence). The CDR3 runs to 13 residues. V lost 7 bases and J 0 bases, leaving 9 bases between the germline ends.

This sequence joins TRBV28 and TRBJ1-4; no clear D. Germline assignment: CDR1 MDHEN and CDR2 SYDVKM. The CDR3 is 15 amino acids. The germline V and J ends were trimmed by 9 bases and 1 base, with 15 bases remaining between them. CDR3 sequence (DNA): TGTGCCAGTTTCCGGGCGGTGGAAACTAATGAAAAACTGTTTTTT. It translates to CASFRAVETNEKLFF.

In its sample, this clone was seen once. The gene calls are TRBV4-1 and TRBJ1-6, with D possibly matching TRBD1 (6 bases). CDR1 and CDR2 (germline): MGHRA, YSYEKL. V was cut by 1 base and J by 9 bases, with 19 bases left in between. This CDR3 has 17 amino acids. The CDR3 is CASSQGSGGHAVSPLHF. The CDR3 DNA sequence: TGCGCCAGCAGCCAAGGGAGTGGGGGACACGCTGTTTCACCCCTCCACTTT.

The chain has TRBV19 and TRBJ1-2; tentative D call: TRBD1 (6 bases). The CDR3 length is 15 residues. V was pared by 5 bases and J by 0 bases, with 13 bases between. Germline loops: CDR1 LNHDA, CDR2 SQIVND (reference sequence). The CDR3 sequence is CASSRAAGANYGYTF. CDR3 in DNA: TGTGCCAGTAGTCGAGCTGCAGGGGCTAACTATGGCTACACCTTC. Full variable domain (remainder filled in from reference TRBV19 and TRBJ1-2): DGGITQSPKYLFRKEGQNVTLSCEQNLNHDAMYWYRQDPGQGLRLIYYSQIVNDFQKGDIAEGYSVSREKKESFPLTVTSAQKNPTAFYLCASSRAAGANYGYTFGSGTRLTVV.

The chain has TRBV7-8 and TRBJ2-7; TRBD1 matches at 8 bases. The CDR3 consists of 18 residues. Trimming cost V 2 bases and J 3 bases; bases outside gene matches: 15. Per the germline V gene, CDR1 is SGHVS and CDR2 is FQNEAQ. DNA of the CDR3: TGTGCCAGCAGCTTACCTGGCGGTGCGGGACAGGCAAACTACGAGCAGTACTTC. This codes for CASSLPGGAGQANYEQYF.

The chain carries TRBV4-2 and TRBJ2-1; D is ambiguous. Deletions cut 1 base from V and 7 bases from J, with 5 bases between. This CDR3 is built from 12 residues. CDR1 LGHNA and CDR2 YNFKEQ come from the germline V gene. The CDR3 sequence is CASSQGRNEQFF. CDR3 sequence (DNA): TGTGCCAGCAGCCAAGGCCGGAATGAGCAGTTCTTC.

CDR3 protein: CASSYYRGKGTQYF. DNA for the CDR3: TGTGCCAGCAGTTATTACAGGGGGAAGGGGACCCAGTACTTC. The chain links TRBV6-5 to TRBJ2-5; TRBD1 aligns across 8 bases. CDR3 length: 14 residues. CDR1 and CDR2 (germline): MNHEY, SVGAGI. J gave up 7 bases and V 3 bases, and 7 bases lay outside the gene matches.

J is TRBJ2-1 and V is TRBV7-2; D is unresolved. Germline V lookup: CDR1 SGHTA, CDR2 FQGNSA. This CDR3 spans 14 amino acids. V lost 0 bases and J lost 5, with 8 bases in between. The CDR3 nucleotides read TGTGCCAGCAGCTTAGCGCTGGCGGACAATGAGCAGTTCTTC. As protein: CASSLALADNEQFF.

The chain couples TRBV16 to TRBJ2-7; maybe TRBD2 (6 bases). With 0 bases removed from V and 5 bases from J, the gap between germline ends came to 11 bases. The CDR3 extends over 14 amino acids. CDR1 is KGHSY and CDR2 is FQNENV in the germline V gene. CDR3 region: CASSQSRRADEQYF. The CDR3 region has the DNA TGTGCCAGCAGCCAATCAAGGAGGGCGGACGAGCAGTACTTC.

The CDR3 sequence: CASSFRVGGTKTYNEQFF. CDR3 nucleotides: TGTGCCAGCAGTTTTAGGGTAGGGGGAACAAAGACCTACAATGAGCAGTTCTTC. The chain uses TRBV27 and TRBJ2-1, with a possible D match to TRBD1 (6 bases). CDR1 is MNHEY, CDR2 SMNVEV, per germline (reference sequence). With 3 bases removed from V and 2 bases from J, the gap between germline ends came to 20 bases. CDR3 length: 18 residues.

This clone was observed a handful of times. The chain has TRBV6-1 and TRBJ2-7; the match to TRBD2 covers 10 bases. This CDR3 has 13 residues. Germline V gives CDR1 MNHNS, CDR2 SASEGT. V was clipped by 5 bases and J by 6 bases; unmatched bases: 4. This CDR3 reads CASSPRLAGEQYV. As DNA, the CDR3 is TGTGCCAGCAGTCCCCGACTAGCGGGCGAGCAGTACGTC.

The chain combines TRBV11-2 with TRBJ2-2; 10 nucleotides line up with TRBD1. The CDR3 sequence is 16 residues long. The germline V gene has CDR1 SGHAT and CDR2 FQNNGV. V trimming: 6 bases; J trimming: 4 bases; junction bases outside the gene matches: 8. The CDR3 region has the DNA TGTGCCAGCAGACAGACAGGGGGCAACCCCACCGGGGAGCTGTTTTTT. This translates into CASRQTGGNPTGELFF. The whole variable domain, filled in from reference TRBV11-2 and TRBJ2-2, reads EAGVAQSPRYKIIEKRQSVAFWCNPISGHATLYWYQQILGQGPKLLIQFQNNGVVDDSQLPKDRFSAERLKGVDSTLKIQPAKLEDSAVYLCASRQTGGNPTGELFFGEGSRLTVL.

The chain recombines TRBV30 with TRBJ2-7; D gene unclear. Looked up from germline, CDR1 is GTSNPN and CDR2 is SVGIG (reference sequence). Trimming removed 5 bases at V and 2 bases at J, with 10 bases between. CDR3 length equals 12 residues. Here the CDR3 reads CAWGFGAYEQYF. As DNA, the CDR3 is TGTGCCTGGGGCTTCGGCGCCTACGAGCAGTACTTC.

The gene calls are TRBV27 and TRBJ2-7; tentative D call: TRBD1 (6 bases). In germline, CDR1 is MNHEY, CDR2 SMNVEV (reference sequence). The length of the CDR3 is 14 residues. V was cut by 5 bases and J by 7 bases, with 18 bases left in between. DNA for the CDR3: TGTGCCAGCAGTCTCCGTTTAGGGGGTAAGGAGCAGTACTTC. Amino acids: CASSLRLGGKEQYF.

The V and J genes are TRBV6-6 and TRBJ2-1, with D hard to call. Germline-derived CDR1 and CDR2 are MNHNY and SVGAGI (reference sequence). V shed 2 bases and J shed 3 bases, with 8 bases lying between them. The CDR3 has 14 residues. CDR3 protein: CASSYQESYNEQFF. The DNA for the CDR3 is TGTGCCAGCAGTTACCAAGAGAGCTACAATGAGCAGTTCTTC.

The CDR3 loop is CASSHWVRVTYNSPLHF. Written as DNA, the CDR3 is TGTGCCAGCAGCCATTGGGTGAGGGTAACCTATAATTCACCCCTCCACTTT. The gene calls are TRBV14 and TRBJ1-6; no definite D call. This CDR3 has 17 amino acids. The ends were cut back, 3 bases at V and 2 bases at J, with 14 bases in the middle. Looked up from germline, CDR1 is SGHDN and CDR2 is FVKESK.

This chain uses TRBV18 with TRBJ1-3; perhaps TRBD1 as D (5 bases). V lost 4 bases to trimming and J lost 1 base, with 8 bases between them. The CDR3 totals 14 residues. Germline loops: CDR1 KGHSH, CDR2 LQKENI. The DNA of the CDR3 is TGTGCCAGCTCACAGGGGACGTCTGGAAACACCATATATTTT. It codes for CASSQGTSGNTIYF.

V gene TRBV5-1 combines with J gene TRBJ2-3; D is ambiguous. V was clipped by 0 bases and J by 1 base, with 9 bases between them. The CDR3 loop spans 15 amino acids. Germline V CDR1 and CDR2: SGHRS, YFSETQ. The CDR3: CASSLAGRGTDTQYF. The CDR3 coding sequence is TGCGCCAGCAGCTTGGCTGGGCGAGGCACAGATACGCAGTATTTT.

The V call is TRBV18, the J call TRBJ1-2; no definite D call. The germline V gene has CDR1 KGHSH and CDR2 LQKENI. V lost 4 bases, J lost 2 bases, and 8 bases lay in between. CDR3 length equals 13 residues. CDR3 DNA: TGTGCCAGCTCACGAGAACAGAACTATGGCTACACCTTC. Its protein is CASSREQNYGYTF.